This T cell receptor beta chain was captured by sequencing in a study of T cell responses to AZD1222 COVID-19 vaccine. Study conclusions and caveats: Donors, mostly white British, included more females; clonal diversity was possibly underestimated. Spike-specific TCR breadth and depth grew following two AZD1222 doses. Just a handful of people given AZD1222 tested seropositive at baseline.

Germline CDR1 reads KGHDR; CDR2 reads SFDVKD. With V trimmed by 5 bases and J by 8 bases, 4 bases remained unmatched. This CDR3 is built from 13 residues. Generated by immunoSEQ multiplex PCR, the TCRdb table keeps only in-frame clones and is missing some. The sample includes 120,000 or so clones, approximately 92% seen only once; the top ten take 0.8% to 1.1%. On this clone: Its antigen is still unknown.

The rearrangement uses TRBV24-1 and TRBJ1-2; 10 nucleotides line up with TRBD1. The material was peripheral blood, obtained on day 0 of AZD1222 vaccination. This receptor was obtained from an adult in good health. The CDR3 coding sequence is TGTGCCACCAGTGGGGGACAGGGGAGAGGCTACACCTTC. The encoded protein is CATSGGQGRGYTF.